This TCR beta chain emerged from a study of cytomegalovirus exposure and HLA in healthy donors. Study-level results: In a later analysis, 15,000 to 20,000 TCR beta sequences were associated with HLA alleles at 0.05 false discovery rate.

The CDR3 runs 18 residues. The V gene lost 1 base and the J gene lost 0 bases, with 18 bases spanning the gap. Germline-derived CDR1 and CDR2 are MGHRA and YSYEKL. Concerning this clone: Antigen unknown.

60 Vbeta and 13 Jbeta primers were used in PCR. Data came from immunoSEQ multiplex PCR; TCRdb stores just in-frame clones and leaves some out. The sample is made up of approximately 130,000 clones, and the top ten hold roughly 2% of it. The gene calls are TRBV4-1 and TRBJ1-1; D is undetermined. Sequencing input: PBMCs. The receptor was isolated from a woman in her sixties in good health and CMV-seronegative. CDR3 sequence reads: CASSQAEGAKFMNTEAFF. The DNA of the CDR3 is TGCGCCAGCAGCCAAGCGGAGGGCGCGAAGTTCATGAACACTGAAGCTTTCTTT.